This TCR beta chain was profiled in a study of blood T cell repertoires in COVID-19. Up to 2 weeks before entering the study, exposed participants had met a COVID-19 case. Profiled with immunoSEQ multiplex PCR; TCRdb holds only in-frame clones, not every one. The table shows a few hundred thousand clones, with about nine tenths occurring only once. The CDR3 covers 15 residues. The ends were cut back, 1 base at V and 3 bases at J, with 13 bases in the middle. Germline V gene data show CDR1 as SGHVS and CDR2 as FNYEAQ. The clonotype was recovered from a woman aged 25 to 39 who had been exposed to COVID-19. The specimen sequenced was PBMCs or T cells enriched from blood (not recorded which). The chain is built from TRBV7-6 and TRBJ2-7; D might be TRBD2 (5 bases). The CDR3 sequence is CASSLEVGEHYEQYF. DNA for the CDR3: TGTGCCAGCAGCTTAGAGGTGGGAGAACACTACGAGCAGTACTTC. The entire variable domain, with the rest obtained from reference TRBV7-6 and TRBJ2-7, is as follows: GAGVSQSPRYKVTKRGQDVALRCDPISGHVSLYWYRQALGQGPEFLTYFNYEAQQDKSGLPNDRFSAERPEGSISTLTIQRTEQRDSAMYRCASSLEVGEHYEQYFGPGTRLTVT.